These 4 T cell receptor beta chains were all obtained from the same sample, sequenced in a study of T cell responses to AZD1222 COVID-19 vaccine. Clones were sequenced by immunoSEQ multiplex PCR, and TCRdb holds only the in-frame ones, with some missing. The sample lists around 150,000 clones, less than 95% occurring once. This specimen was peripheral blood, taken on day 0 of AZD1222 vaccination. The receptor source for this set is an adult in good health.

This clone has only one observation. The sample has other DNA sequences that encode this CDR3 too. This chain links TRBV11-2 with TRBJ2-7; no clear D gene. The CDR3 extends over 12 amino acids. Trimming shortened V by 3 bases and J by 0 bases, and 3 bases separated the two germline ends. Germline V gene data show CDR1 as SGHAT and CDR2 as FQNNGV. The CDR3, as DNA: TGTGCCAGCAGCTTGGGCTCCTACGAGCAGTACTTC. Protein product: CASSLGSYEQYF.

The chain uses TRBV28 and TRBJ1-6; D unresolved. Per germline, CDR1 MDHEN and CDR2 SYDVKM. The length of the CDR3 is 12 residues. Trimming shortened V by 6 bases and J by 9 bases, and 9 bases separated the two germline ends. As DNA, the CDR3 is TGTGCCAGCAGAGCCGCGGGTTCACCCCTCCACTTT. Translation: CASRAAGSPLHF.

J is TRBJ2-2 and V is TRBV18, with D maybe TRBD2 (5 bases). CDR3 size: 16 residues. The ends were cut back, 2 bases at V and 4 bases at J, with 14 bases in the middle. Germline CDR1 and CDR2: KGHSH and LQKENI. CDR3 region: CASSPAASRITGELFF. DNA of the CDR3: TGTGCCAGCTCACCAGCGGCTAGCAGAATCACCGGGGAGCTGTTTTTT.

The V gene is TRBV6-5, the J gene TRBJ1-5; D is possibly TRBD1 (5 bases). The germline V gene encodes CDR1 MNHEY and CDR2 SVGAGI. Trimming took off 6 bases at V and 7 bases at J, with 13 bases between the two ends. This CDR3 region has 13 residues. In nucleotides, the CDR3 is TGTGCCAGCAGCCCCGGGGGGGTCCAGCCCCAGCATTTT. Encoded protein: CASSPGGVQPQHF.